Sequencing of this T cell receptor (beta chain) was carried out in a study of control samples from healthy donors and cancer patients (dated by TCRdb to 2018 to 2021). As regards this clone: It has no known antigen specificity. Base qualities are not recorded, but no much larger clone differs from it by a single base.

Libraries were prepared through the immunoSEQ multiplex PCR assay. Imported from immuneACCESS, the table was reduced by TCRdb to in-frame sequences with V and J called. These copies leave out some clones; in studies compared against another copy, an unresolved V gene accounts for under half, and the cause of the remainder is not known. The sample table holds over 65,000 clones, of which approximately 94% were seen once. The biggest ten clones account for 6% to 8% of the sample. Via the germline V gene (reference sequence), CDR1 is SEHNR and CDR2 FQNEAQ. V loses 3 bases, J loses 1 base, and the germline ends lie 13 bases apart. Reading from cysteine to phenylalanine, the CDR3 counts 15 amino acids. The CDR3 DNA has 45 bases and is translated from base 1.

This receptor chain uses TRBV7-9 and TRBJ2-7, and the D gene may be TRBD2, 5 bases matching. Sequences were obtained from blood. The receptor comes from a middle-aged woman in good health. For the CDR3, the sequence is CASSFRRLLSYEQYF. The nucleotide sequence is given as TGTGCCAGCAGCTTTCGGAGGTTATTATCCTACGAGCAGTACTTC.